The 20 T cell receptor beta chains presented below share a single source sample, sequenced in a study of blood T cell repertoires in COVID-19. The protocol was immunoSEQ multiplex PCR, while the TCRdb copy is restricted to in-frame clones and leaves out a portion. The sample carries around 100,000 clones, approximately 86% recorded once. Sample: peripheral blood. Source of these receptors: a human donor in a cohort sampled during active COVID-19.

In its sample, this clone was seen once. The chain couples TRBV24-1 to TRBJ1-5, with 8 bases that match TRBD1. The CDR3 has 19 residues. Unmatched junction bases numbered 16, after V lost 4 bases and J lost 3 bases. Germline CDR1 reads KGHDR; CDR2 reads SFDVKD. CDR3 bases: TGTGCCACCAGTGACCGGACAGGGCCCTCCCGAGTATACAATCAGCCCCAGCATTTT. It is translated as CATSDRTGPSRVYNQPQHF.

In DNA form, the CDR3 reads TGTGCCAGCAGTGACAGTCACCCGAACACTGAAGCTTTCTTT. Translated: CASSDSHPNTEAFF. The chain links TRBV6-1 to TRBJ1-1; D gene unclear. Germline V gene sequence: CDR1 MNHNS, CDR2 SASEGT. The CDR3 contains 14 residues. Trimming pared 3 bases from V and 1 base from J, leaving 9 bases between.

The chain carries TRBV28 and TRBJ1-5, with TRBD1 as a possible D gene (5 bases). The CDR3 totals 20 residues. V shed 5 bases and J shed 0 bases, with 26 bases lying between them. Germline V CDR1 and CDR2: MDHEN, SYDVKM. Here the CDR3 DNA reads TGTGCCAGCAGTCCACTTCGAGGCAGGGAAGGCCTATATAGCAATCAGCCCCAGCATTTT. Translated, it gives CASSPLRGREGLYSNQPQHF.

V is TRBV6-5 and J is TRBJ2-3; 7 bases are shared with TRBD2. Trimming cost V 7 bases and J 1 base; bases outside gene matches: 8. Germline V lookup: CDR1 MNHEY, CDR2 SVGAGI. The CDR3 has 15 amino acids. This CDR3 reads CASTIQGRGTDTQYF. The CDR3, as DNA: TGTGCCAGCACCATACAAGGGAGGGGCACAGATACGCAGTATTTT.

This sequence joins TRBV7-2 and TRBJ2-7; a possible D gene is TRBD1 (6 bases). The V end lost 2 bases, the J end lost 4 bases, and 12 bases lay between the germline ends. The V gene's germline CDR1 is SGHTA and CDR2 FQGNSA. The length of the CDR3 is 14 residues. The DNA for the CDR3 is TGTGCCAGCAGCTTATCGGGCAGGGGATACGAGCAGTACTTC. Residues: CASSLSGRGYEQYF.

V is TRBV27 and J is TRBJ2-2, with TRBD2 matching over 10 bases. Trimming took 5 bases from V and 6 from J; bases not matched to a gene: 6. Germline V gene lookup returns CDR1 MNHEY and CDR2 SMNVEV (reference sequence). There are 15 residues in the CDR3. The CDR3: CASSPLAGVAGELFF. The CDR3 coding sequence is TGTGCCAGCAGTCCCCTAGCGGGAGTGGCCGGGGAGCTGTTTTTT.

V and J are TRBV30 and TRBJ2-3; TRBD2 matches 15 bases. The ends lost 7 bases at V and 8 bases at J; junction bases unmatched: 10. Germline V gene sequence: CDR1 GTSNPN, CDR2 SVGIG (reference sequence). The CDR3 extends over 15 amino acids. Written as DNA, the CDR3 is TGTGCCTACTCAACCGGGACTAGCGGGGGGAGTACGCAGTATTTT. This encodes CAYSTGTSGGSTQYF.

The V gene is TRBV6-5, the J gene TRBJ1-2, with D possibly TRBD1 on 6 matching bases. This CDR3 has 14 residues. Germline V gene sequence: CDR1 MNHEY, CDR2 SVGAGI. The V gene lost 6 bases and the J gene lost 5 bases, with 16 bases spanning the gap. The CDR3 nucleotides are TGTGCCAGCAGGGATCAGGGGCAGGTTTATGGCTACACCTTC. It yields the protein CASRDQGQVYGYTF.

The chain couples TRBV19 to TRBJ2-2; 12 nucleotides agree with TRBD2. This CDR3 spans 17 amino acids. Germline V lookup: CDR1 LNHDA, CDR2 SQIVND (reference sequence). After removal of 3 bases from V and 5 bases from J, the junction contained 7 bases not matched to a gene. CDR3 coding DNA: TGTGCCAGTAGTATCCCCCCTAGCGGGAGGGGTACCGGGGAGCTGTTTTTT. It specifies CASSIPPSGRGTGELFF.

The chain combines TRBV24-1 with TRBJ2-3, with 9 bases identical to TRBD2. V trimming: 4 bases; J trimming: 0 bases; junction bases outside the gene matches: 7. This CDR3 is built from 17 residues. Germline assignment: CDR1 KGHDR and CDR2 SFDVKD. As DNA, the CDR3 is TGTGCCACCAGTGACTTTAGCGGGAGAAGAAGCACAGATACGCAGTATTTT. Its translation is CATSDFSGRRSTDTQYF.

This clone has just one count. The chain is built from TRBV9 and TRBJ2-2; TRBD2 agrees at 9 bases. Germline V CDR1 and CDR2: SGDLS, YYNGEE. The CDR3 runs to 18 residues. V lost 3 bases and J lost 4; bases outside the gene matches: 13. The CDR3 nucleotides read TGTGCCAGCAGCGCCCCCCTCCTGGCGGGAGGGCCCACCGGGGAGCTGTTTTTT. This translates into CASSAPLLAGGPTGELFF.

The CDR3 DNA reads TGTGCCAGCAGCTTCTGGGGGGGTGGTAATGAGCAGTTCTTC. Protein: CASSFWGGGNEQFF. V is TRBV5-6 and J is TRBJ2-1, with TRBD2 matching 7 bases. This CDR3 has 14 amino acids. Losses at the gene ends were 2 bases for V and 7 bases for J; bases not matched to a gene: 6. Germline V gene data show CDR1 as SGHDT and CDR2 as YYEEEE.

The chain joins TRBV9 to TRBJ2-1; 9 nucleotides line up with TRBD2. CDR3 size: 16 residues. V shed 0 bases and J 6 bases; nucleotides not matched to a gene: 7. Germline V CDR1 and CDR2: SGDLS, YYNGEE. In DNA, the CDR3 is TGTGCCAGCAGCGTAGCCGCGCTAGCGGGGAGCAATGAGCAGTTCTTC. This translates into CASSVAALAGSNEQFF.

The chain joins TRBV3-1 (or the pseudogene TRBV3-2) to TRBJ2-5; perhaps TRBD2 as D (6 bases). Germline V CDR1 and CDR2: LGHDT, YNNKEL (reference sequence). The V and J ends lost 2 bases and 5 bases respectively, with 15 bases between them. The CDR3 runs 15 residues. CDR3 bases: TGTGCCAGCAGCCAAAACCTGGGAGGTGAGGAGACCCAGTACTTC. Protein product: CASSQNLGGEETQYF.

The rearrangement joins TRBV5-1 to TRBJ2-3, with TRBD2 identical over 9 bases. Germline CDR1 and CDR2: SGHRS and YFSETQ. This CDR3 contains 15 residues. V shed 1 base, J shed 5 bases, and the junction held 5 bases outside the gene matches. The CDR3 reads CASSLISGGEDTQYF. The CDR3 DNA is TGCGCCAGCAGCTTGATTAGCGGGGGAGAAGATACGCAGTATTTT.

This rearrangement joins TRBV29-1 to TRBJ2-1, with TRBD2 matching over 10 bases. Germline assignment: CDR1 SQVTM and CDR2 ANQGSEA. After removal of 4 bases from V and 6 bases from J, the junction contained 6 bases not matched to a gene. This CDR3 comprises 14 residues. CDR3 in DNA: TGCAGCGTTGTGTCGGTAGCGGGAGGCAATGAGCAGTTCTTC. Translating gives CSVVSVAGGNEQFF.

The CDR3 protein is CASTLLGPPNQPQHF. CDR3 bases: TGTGCCAGCACCTTACTAGGGCCCCCCAATCAGCCCCAGCATTTT. The chain carries TRBV28 and TRBJ1-5; D is uncertain. The CDR3 sequence is 15 residues long. Trimming removed 7 bases from V and 3 bases from J, with 16 bases in between. Germline V gives CDR1 MDHEN, CDR2 SYDVKM.

The chain couples TRBV14 to TRBJ2-3; D is ambiguous. V was trimmed by 0 bases and J by 5 bases, leaving 6 bases between them. Germline CDR1 and CDR2: SGHDN and FVKESK. This CDR3 has 13 residues. Here the CDR3 reads CASSQDLGDTQYF. DNA of the CDR3: TGTGCCAGCAGCCAAGATCTAGGAGATACGCAGTATTTT.

The rearrangement joins TRBV19 to TRBJ2-7; 7 nucleotides match TRBD2. Germline-derived CDR1 and CDR2 are LNHDA and SQIVND (reference sequence). This CDR3 is built from 15 residues. V trimming: 3 bases; J trimming: 1 base; junction bases outside the gene matches: 6. CDR3 protein: CASSMRAAGSYEQYF. The CDR3 DNA reads as TGTGCCAGTAGTATGCGGGCAGCGGGATCCTACGAGCAGTACTTC. Variable domain in full (rest from reference TRBV19 and TRBJ2-7): DGGITQSPKYLFRKEGQNVTLSCEQNLNHDAMYWYRQDPGQGLRLIYYSQIVNDFQKGDIAEGYSVSREKKESFPLTVTSAQKNPTAFYLCASSMRAAGSYEQYFGPGTRLTVT.

This sequence joins TRBV6-6 and TRBJ1-4; maybe TRBD1 (5 bases). CDR3 length equals 14 residues. CDR1 is MNHNY, CDR2 SVGAGI, per germline (reference sequence). The germline V and J ends were trimmed by 2 bases and 7 bases, with 11 bases remaining between them. CDR3 sequence: CASSYGGLREKLFF. For the CDR3, the DNA is TGTGCCAGCAGTTACGGGGGGTTACGTGAAAAACTGTTTTTT.